What follows describes a single T cell receptor beta chain. Antigen: not known. The sample is drawn from a study of OX40 agonist ivuxolimab in advanced cancers. The study's findings and limits: Compared with others, partial responders at 0.1-3.0 mg/kg displayed clonal expansion among the lowest. On average, a greater number of expanded clones characterised CD8+ T cells relative to CD4+. Some nonresponders additionally presented with little normalized T-cell clonal expansion.

TCRdb keeps only in-frame clones here, not all; method: immunoSEQ multiplex PCR. This repertoire shows under 70,000 clones, about nine tenths found once; its top ten account for around 2%. Samples were taken at baseline and on day 1 of cycles 4 and 7. This specimen consisted of CD4+ or CD8+ T cells sorted from blood, obtained in a trial of the OX40 agonist ivuxolimab. This receptor was identified in an adult with an advanced solid tumor such as melanoma, head and neck, liver or kidney cancer.

The CDR3 coding sequence is TGTGCCAGCAGCAACTCTGGGGCCAACGTCCTGACTTTC. Protein: CASSNSGANVLTF. This chain connects TRBV7-9 to TRBJ2-6, with D hard to call. The CDR3 is made up of 13 amino acids. The germline V and J ends were trimmed by 5 bases and 0 bases, with 2 bases remaining between them. Germline V CDR1 and CDR2: SEHNR, FQNEAQ (reference sequence).